Sequencing of this T cell receptor (beta chain) was carried out in a study of blood T cell repertoires in COVID-19. Study-wide background: Sources were T cells, B-cell-depleted T cells, or PBMCs; the material itself was cDNA or gDNA.

CDR1 and CDR2 (germline): LNHDA, SQIVND (reference sequence). V was pared by 3 bases and J by 2 bases, with 9 bases between. CDR3 length: 14 amino acids. A few counts support this clone. Authors' data handling: Cell counts per sample came from amplifying reference gene primers. Method: immunoSEQ multiplex PCR; TCRdb's copy keeps in-frame clones and lacks some. V and J calls and clone size follow that table, whereas D and trimming were derived from the DNA. The sample holds roughly 160,000 clones; roughly 86% are singletons and the top ten take under 5%. The TCR comes from an older woman who had recovered from COVID-19. Sequenced: peripheral blood. The rearrangement uses TRBV19 and TRBJ2-3; D remains unclear. The CDR3 bases are TGTGCCAGTAGTATGGAGAGTTACACAGATACGCAGTATTTT. This encodes CASSMESYTDTQYF. The full variable domain, with the rest looked up from reference TRBV19 and TRBJ2-3, is DGGITQSPKYLFRKEGQNVTLSCEQNLNHDAMYWYRQDPGQGLRLIYYSQIVNDFQKGDIAEGYSVSREKKESFPLTVTSAQKNPTAFYLCASSMESYTDTQYFGPGTRLTVL.